The present TCR beta chain was sequenced within a study of T-cell memory formation after mild COVID-19. At the level of the study: Each donor largely had its own TCR clusters.

TCRdb analysed the 5' RACE reads with MiXCR anew, one entry per CDR3 protein. The sample carries fewer than 250,000 distinct CDR3 sequences, 15% recorded once. Between the trimmed V and J ends, which lost 10 bases and 5 bases, there was a span of 17 bases. This CDR3 has 13 residues. CDR1 LNHDA and CDR2 SQIVND come from the germline V gene (reference sequence). This TCR was sampled from an adult woman who had mild COVID-19 (a few samples of this study predate the infection). Cell type and time point are not known. The chain uses TRBV19 and TRBJ1-2; D might be TRBD1 (6 bases). Sequenced input: PBMCs or a T cell subset sorted from them (not recorded which). The CDR3 here is CATSTGRGYGYTF. DNA for the CDR3: TGTGCCACTAGCACAGGGAGAGGTTATGGCTACACCTTC.